This TCR beta chain comes out of a study of T cell responses to AZD1222 COVID-19 vaccine. Study-wide background: Whether given at about 4 or about 12 weeks, second doses were pooled. Study conclusions and caveats: There were mostly white British donors and more females than males, and clonal diversity was possibly underestimated. In all cases, repertoires were sampled only after the peak T cell response. Spike-spanning, vaccine-associated CD4 TCRs were dominant at 160-218 and 743-854.

About this clone: What it binds is not known.

TCRdb's table, derived via immunoSEQ multiplex PCR, lists solely in-frame clones and lacks some. This sample has tens of thousands of clones; 60% to 85% occur once, and the top ten carry approximately 4%. Sequenced material: peripheral blood, taken on day 0 of AZD1222 vaccination. The TCR was taken from an adult in good health.

The CDR3 here is CASSFSGGSYEQYF. CDR3 bases: TGCGCCAGCAGCTTTAGCGGGGGGTCCTACGAGCAGTACTTC. The rearrangement uses TRBV5-1 and TRBJ2-7; 10 bases align to TRBD2. The CDR3 has 14 amino acids. J was trimmed by 1 base and V by 2 bases; bases with no gene match: 0. Germline V lookup: CDR1 SGHRS, CDR2 YFSETQ.